This T cell receptor beta chain was obtained from a study of blood T cell repertoires in COVID-19. Study in general: Sources were T cells, B-cell-depleted T cells, or PBMCs; the material itself was cDNA or gDNA.

Sequenced by immunoSEQ multiplex PCR; TCRdb stores in-frame clones only, minus some. The sample yields around 230,000 clones, approximately 80% seen once. Germline V lookup: CDR1 SNHLY, CDR2 FYNNEI. V lost 8 bases and J lost 5; bases outside the gene matches: 7. This CDR3 comprises 14 residues. The sequenced material came from PBMCs or T cells enriched from blood (not recorded which). The chain is built from TRBV2 and TRBJ2-1, with 9 bases that match TRBD2. This clonotype was sampled from a man aged 40-49 years who had recovered from COVID-19. For the CDR3, the DNA is TGTGCCAGCGGCGGGAGGGCCGGGAACAATGAGCAGTTCTTC. It yields the protein CASGGRAGNNEQFF.